The present TCR beta chain was sequenced within a study of T-cell memory formation after mild COVID-19. Study findings and constraints: The study detected some responding clones in pre-infection memory, suggesting cross-reactive memory joined.

V dropped 3 bases and J dropped 3; count of bases not matched to a gene: 6. The CDR3 is made up of 14 amino acids. CDR1 and CDR2 (germline): SGHRS, YFSETQ. One entry per CDR3 protein results from TCRdb running MiXCR on the 5' RACE reads. The data show 400,000 to 450,000 distinct CDR3 sequences, with 18% seen just once and around a fifth held by the top ten. As for this clonotype: Its specificity is unknown.

The chain carries TRBV5-1 and TRBJ2-7, with 7 bases lining up with TRBD1. This sequence originates from a young man who had mild COVID-19 (a few samples of this study predate the infection). Cell type and time point are not known. The source material was PBMCs or a T cell subset sorted from them (not recorded which). The CDR3 nucleotides read TGCGCCAGCAGCTCGGGACAGAAAAACTACGAGCAGTACTTC. The encoded protein is CASSSGQKNYEQYF. Complete variable domain (other parts from reference TRBV5-1 and TRBJ2-7): KAGVTQTPRYLIKTRGQQVTLSCSPISGHRSVSWYQQTPGQGLQFLFEYFSETQRNKGNFPGRFSGRQFSNSRSEMNVSTLELGDSALYLCASSSGQKNYEQYFGPGTRLTVT.